This TCR beta chain stems from a study (dated by TCRdb to 2013 to 2016). With regard to the full study: Whether tumor-infiltrating Tregs in breast cancer are recruited from blood Tregs or converted in situ from other CD4+ T cell subsets was tested. What the study reported, not specific to this receptor: Tumor-infiltrating Treg TCR alpha and beta sequences overlapped most with tumor naive CD4+ T cells, then with blood naive CD4+ T cells. The validation in the larger cohort was limited to a single TCR beta V-J rearrangement instead of whole repertoires. In terms of TCR gene usage, tumor memory CD4+ T cells clustered together with blood and lymph node memory CD4+ cells, as well as with lymph node naive CD4+ cells.

Full-length TCR variable regions were amplified by 5' RACE PCR using constant-region reverse primers, and then by semi-nested PCR using Nested Universal Primer A. Using the ReliaPrep RNA Cell Miniprep System, total RNA was extracted, and the SMARTer RACE 5'/3' Kit was then used to reverse transcribe the RNA into 5'RACE-ready cDNA. Multiplex adaptors were used to barcode full-length TCR alpha and beta libraries, and the barcoded libraries were sequenced on an Illumina MiSeq. In the original analysis: For each of nine subset-tissue groups, sequencing data from the five patients were combined, and the groups were compared by unsupervised clustering of TCR gene usage. The Morisita-Horn index, with shared sequences weighted by their contribution to each repertoire, was used to calculate repertoire similarity. TCRdb reanalyzed the raw reads on its own, using fastp at Q25 for trimming and MiXCR for clone calling, and kept in-frame beta chains. Entries are consolidated by CDR3 protein sequence, retaining the most common genes and DNA. The V and J calls here are based on TCRdb, not the publication. This sample holds roughly 8,200 distinct CDR3 sequences; roughly half were observed only once. The biggest ten clones account for less than 5% of the sample.

Memory CD4+ T cells were isolated as CD4+CD45RO+CD25- cells. Tregs, naive and memory CD4+ T cells from tumor, blood and ipsilateral draining lymph nodes of a handful of breast cancer patients underwent full-length TCR alpha and beta sequencing. Tumor tissue and lymph nodes from ipsilateral axillary dissection were perfused with PBS, minced and digested with collagenase I and hyaluronidase. Mononuclear cells from lymph nodes or 45 to 60 ml of peripheral blood were isolated by Ficoll density gradient centrifugation. Sorted cell populations were confirmed by FACS to exceed 90% purity. Comment on this clonotype: It lacks a known antigen. Per-base quality was not reported, and no clone a single base away is much larger than it.

Reading from cysteine to phenylalanine, the CDR3 counts 14 amino acids. The only DNA kept is the CDR3, 42 bases in frame from the first base. Per the germline V gene, MNHEY is the CDR1 and SVGAGI is the CDR2. Trimming removed 8 bases from V and 3 bases from J; the gene matches leave 9 bases unexplained. The specimen was memory CD4+ T cells sorted from a lymph node. Taken with the paper, the label for cell subset or site translates to: memory CD4+ T cells, CD4+CD45RO+CD25-. This sequence originates from a female donor with breast cancer. Recombination joined TRBV6-5 with TRBJ1-1; 7 central bases correspond to TRBD1. The CDR3 here reads CASRAPDRDTEAFF. The DNA sequence follows: TGTGCCAGCCGAGCGCCCGACAGGGACACTGAAGCTTTCTTT.